A selection of T cell receptor beta chains follows, all from one sample in a study of blood T cell repertoires in COVID-19. The assay was immunoSEQ multiplex PCR, and TCRdb's table has in-frame clones only and misses some. The sample holds 240,000 or so clones; around 84% are singletons and the top ten take approximately 3.5%. Sequencing was done on a sample of peripheral blood. These receptor sequences come from a woman aged 18 to 35 with acute or convalescent COVID-19. Each CDR3 is given with its conserved first and last residue. The D gene is left open where the match is weak. Not every row has a clone size; where given, it reads once, few, many or a size class.

J gene,V gene,D gene,clone size,CDR3 DNA,CDR3 protein
TRBJ2-1,TRBV2,TRBD2,.,TGTGCCAGCATACTAGGACTAGCGAGAGAGCAGTTCTTC,CASILGLAREQFF
TRBJ2-1,TRBV4-3,TRBD2,.,TGCGCCAGCAGCCAAGAGTGGGCGGGAGGGCGCGTTGAGCAGTTCTTC,CASSQEWAGGRVEQFF
TRBJ1-5,TRBV7-9,TRBD1,.,TGTGCCAGCAGCTTAGAGGGACAGCTCAATCAGCCCCAGCATTTT,CASSLEGQLNQPQHF
TRBJ1-6,TRBV20-1,.,.,TGCAGTGCTAGAGAGTACGGGATCATCCACTTT,CSAREYGIIHF
TRBJ2-7,TRBV7-8,.,few,TGTGCCAGCAGCTTGGGAGACTATAAAAGCTCCTACGAGCAGTACTTC,CASSLGDYKSSYEQYF
TRBJ2-7,TRBV7-2,TRBD2,.,TGTGCCAGCAGCTTACCTAGCGGGAGTCTGGCCTACGAGCAGTACTTC,CASSLPSGSLAYEQYF
TRBJ2-2,TRBV7-6,.,.,TGTGCCAGCAGCTTATCCAGCGTCTTGACCGGGGAGCTGTTTTTT,CASSLSSVLTGELFF
TRBJ1-2,TRBV7-2,.,once,TGTGCCAGCAGCCAGGACAGCCGAGCTAACTATGGCTACACCTTC,CASSQDSRANYGYTF
TRBJ2-1,TRBV19,.,.,TGTGCCAGTAGTATAAGGACAGCTGCTCTTCAGAGCTCCTACAATGAGCAGTTCTTC,CASSIRTAALQSSYNEQFF
TRBJ1-5,TRBV3-1/TRBV3-2,TRBD1,.,TGTGCCAGCAGCCAAGAAAGGACAGGGGGCTTGGAGGGCAATCAGCCCCAGCATTTT,CASSQERTGGLEGNQPQHF
TRBJ2-2,TRBV7-9,TRBD2,.,TGTGCCAGCAGCTTACTTTTGCGGGAGGTCACCGGGGAGCTGTTTTTT,CASSLLLREVTGELFF
TRBJ1-3,TRBV9,TRBD1,.,TGTGCCAGCAGCGCATTTGGACAGGACACCATATATTTT,CASSAFGQDTIYF
TRBJ2-5,TRBV6-2/TRBV6-3,TRBD2,.,TGTGCCAGCAGCCCCTCGGGGGGGCGCGAACAGACCCAGTACTTC,CASSPSGGREQTQYF
TRBJ2-1,TRBV6-2/TRBV6-3,.,.,TGTGCCAGCAGTATACTAGCCCGCTTCTGGCCTTACAATGAGCAGTTCTTC,CASSILARFWPYNEQFF
TRBJ2-7,TRBV21-1,.,.,TGTGCCAGCAGCTTCCGCCGTGGAGGGAGAGCCGACGAGCAGTACTTC,CASSFRRGGRADEQYF
TRBJ1-1,TRBV29-1,.,.,TGCAGCGTTGCAACCACACAGGGCCGGAACACTGAAGCTTTCTTT,CSVATTQGRNTEAFF
TRBJ1-6,TRBV10-2,TRBD1,.,TGCGCCAGCAGTGATGGACAGGCCCGGTCACCCCTCCACTTT,CASSDGQARSPLHF
TRBJ2-5,TRBV9,TRBD2,.,TGTGCCAGCAGCGTGGCGGGACTAGCGGGAGTAGAGACCCAGTACTTC,CASSVAGLAGVETQYF
TRBJ1-6,TRBV9,.,few,TGTGCCAGCAGTCCTGGGGGGTCACCCCTCCACTTT,CASSPGGSPLHF
TRBJ1-5,TRBV28,TRBD1,.,TGTGCCAGCAGTTTATGGACAGGGGGCGCGCATTTT,CASSLWTGGAHF
TRBJ1-5,TRBV19,TRBD1,few,TGTGCCAGTAGTATATTGGGACAGGCGGGTCAGCCCCAGCATTTT,CASSILGQAGQPQHF
TRBJ1-1,TRBV9,.,.,TGTGCCAGCAGCGGGCCCATCATGAACACTGAAGCTTTCTTT,CASSGPIMNTEAFF
TRBJ1-2,TRBV27,TRBD1,.,TGTGCCAGCAGTTTATTTTACCGGGACAGGTTGGGCTACACCTTC,CASSLFYRDRLGYTF
TRBJ2-1,TRBV7-9,TRBD1,.,TGTGCCAGCAGCTATCCCGGGACAGGGGTAAAGAATGAGCAGTTCTTC,CASSYPGTGVKNEQFF
TRBJ1-5,TRBV6-5,TRBD1,.,TGTGCCAGCAGGGTGACAGGGGACCAGCCCCAGCATTTT,CASRVTGDQPQHF
TRBJ1-2,TRBV6-2/TRBV6-3,TRBD1,.,TGTGCCAGCAGTTACCTGGGACAGAAATATGGCTACACCTTC,CASSYLGQKYGYTF
TRBJ2-1,TRBV5-1,TRBD2,once,TGCGCCAGCAGCCGATCTAGCGGGGGGTACAATGAGCAGTTCTTC,CASSRSSGGYNEQFF
TRBJ1-4,TRBV6-2/TRBV6-3,.,.,TGTGCCAGCAGTTACCAGGATCAAAAACTGTTTTTT,CASSYQDQKLFF
TRBJ2-3,TRBV7-2,TRBD2,.,TGTGCCAGCAGCTCCCCCGGGGGGAGCACAGATACGCAGTATTTT,CASSSPGGSTDTQYF